One and the same sample provided the 25 T cell receptor beta chains below, sequenced in a study of blood T cell repertoires in COVID-19. Some clones are missing from TCRdb's copy, which holds only in-frame ones; the method was immunoSEQ multiplex PCR. Seen here are nearly 400,000 clones, roughly nine tenths observed once, and the top ten hold 1.7%. The material sequenced was PBMCs or T cells enriched from blood (not recorded which). The receptor source for this set is a woman aged 25 to 39 who had recovered from COVID-19.

The V and J genes are TRBV7-2 and TRBJ1-2; a possible D gene is TRBD1 (6 bases). This CDR3 region has 14 residues. Germline assignment: CDR1 SGHTA and CDR2 FQGNSA. Trimming pared 1 base from V and 8 bases from J, leaving 14 bases between. CDR3 residues: CASSLVSGGHGYTF. The CDR3 coding sequence is TGTGCCAGCAGCTTAGTGAGCGGGGGCCACGGCTACACCTTC.

The chain employs TRBV19 and TRBJ1-3; D ambiguous. With 5 bases removed from V and 7 bases from J, the gap between germline ends came to 21 bases. The CDR3 runs to 16 residues. Per germline, CDR1 LNHDA and CDR2 SQIVND (reference sequence). CDR3 in DNA: TGTGCCAGTAGTCTCATGTCGGTCCCCAAGGAGAACACCATATATTTT. This translates into CASSLMSVPKENTIYF.

J is TRBJ1-1 and V is TRBV6-2 or TRBV6-3; no clear D gene. The CDR3 is 17 residues long. Germline V lookup: CDR1 MNHEY, CDR2 SVGEGT. Trimming left V 0 bases short and J 7 bases short, with 21 bases between. CDR3 residues: CASSYSATGYPSGEAFF. In nucleotides, the CDR3 is TGTGCCAGCAGTTACTCTGCGACGGGTTATCCCTCGGGTGAAGCTTTCTTT.

This clone has a single count. This chain links TRBV5-1 with TRBJ1-2; 7 bases are a match to TRBD1. From germline, CDR1 is SGHRS and CDR2 YFSETQ. Trimming took 4 bases from V and 1 from J; bases not matched to a gene: 4. This CDR3 is 14 amino acids long. The DNA of the CDR3 is TGCGCCAGCAGCGGCCGGGACAGTAACTATGGCTACACCTTC. It specifies CASSGRDSNYGYTF.

This clone was recorded once. The chain has TRBV9 and TRBJ1-1; D unclear. The CDR3 is made up of 14 amino acids. CDR1 and CDR2 (germline): SGDLS, YYNGEE. The V end lost 3 bases, the J end lost 3 bases, and 12 bases lay between the germline ends. The CDR3 spells CASSARGSDTEAFF. The CDR3 region has the DNA TGTGCCAGCAGCGCGAGAGGGTCAGACACTGAAGCTTTCTTT.

This clone was picked up one time. The rearrangement uses TRBV10-2 and TRBJ2-7; 9 nucleotides align to TRBD2. Germline values: CDR1 WSHSY, CDR2 SAAADI. CDR3 size: 15 residues. The V gene end was trimmed by 2 bases and the J gene end by 3 bases; junction bases not matched to a gene: 5. The CDR3 is CASSEATSGLYEQYF. The CDR3 DNA reads as TGCGCCAGCAGTGAGGCGACTAGCGGTCTCTACGAGCAGTACTTC.

V and J are TRBV12-5 and TRBJ1-1, with a tentative D call TRBD1 (5 bases). Germline CDR1 LGHNT, CDR2 FRNRAP. V was shortened by 0 bases and J by 0 bases, with 11 bases between the two germline ends. The CDR3 runs 16 residues. This CDR3 is CASGLVRGGLNTEAFF. CDR3 sequence (DNA): TGTGCTAGTGGTTTGGTAAGGGGAGGTTTGAACACTGAAGCTTTCTTT.

This chain uses TRBV6-5 with TRBJ1-1, with 11 bases fitting TRBD1. The CDR3 loop spans 14 amino acids. V lost 6 bases and J lost 5; bases outside the gene matches: 5. CDR1 and CDR2 from the germline V gene are MNHEY and SVGAGI. CDR3 in amino acids: CASRAGTGGTEAFF. CDR3 sequence (DNA): TGTGCCAGCAGAGCGGGGACAGGGGGGACTGAAGCTTTCTTT.

The chain has TRBV3-1 (or the pseudogene TRBV3-2) and TRBJ2-7; possibly TRBD2 for D (6 bases). Trimming shortened V by 1 base and J by 4 bases, and 11 bases separated the two germline ends. This CDR3 contains 14 residues. Germline CDR1 and CDR2: LGHDT and YNNKEL (reference sequence). The DNA for the CDR3 is TGTGCCAGCAGCCAAGTCGGGACTTTTTACGAGCAGTACTTC. It is translated as CASSQVGTFYEQYF.

By frequency in the sample, this clone is medium-sized. V is TRBV5-6 and J is TRBJ1-6; 7 positions match TRBD1. The V gene's germline CDR1 is SGHDT and CDR2 YYEEEE. The CDR3 runs to 14 residues. J was trimmed by 9 bases and V by 3 bases; bases with no gene match: 6. CDR3 loop: CASSSTGWSSPLHF. In DNA form, the CDR3 reads TGTGCCAGCAGCTCGACAGGGTGGAGTTCACCCCTCCACTTT.

The CDR3: CASSPLAGAFSTDTQYF. CDR3 sequence (DNA): TGTGCCAGCAGTCCCCTGGCGGGGGCCTTTAGCACAGATACGCAGTATTTT. The chain has TRBV6-2 or TRBV6-3 and TRBJ2-3; perhaps TRBD2 as D (7 bases). Germline CDR1 is MNHEY and CDR2 is SVGEGT. This CDR3 comprises 17 residues. Between the trimmed V and J ends, which lost 5 bases and 0 bases, there was a span of 18 bases.

This chain joins TRBV7-8 and TRBJ2-2; 8 bases match TRBD2. The CDR3 runs 15 residues. Germline V gene lookup returns CDR1 SGHVS and CDR2 FQNEAQ. The V segment lost 5 bases and the J segment 5 bases; nucleotides outside the gene matches: 7. The DNA of the CDR3 is TGTGCCAGCAGCACCCGACTAGCGACTACCGGGGAGCTGTTTTTT. Translated, it gives CASSTRLATTGELFF.

The chain combines TRBV11-2 with TRBJ2-7; D uncertain. The CDR3 sequence is 14 residues long. V lost 5 bases and J lost 4, with 15 bases in between. Germline CDR1 is SGHAT and CDR2 is FQNNGV. CDR3 sequence (DNA): TGTGCCAGCAGCCCATGGCTAGAGAGGTACGAGCAGTACTTC. This encodes CASSPWLERYEQYF. Full variable domain (rest looked up from reference TRBV11-2 and TRBJ2-7): EAGVAQSPRYKIIEKRQSVAFWCNPISGHATLYWYQQILGQGPKLLIQFQNNGVVDDSQLPKDRFSAERLKGVDSTLKIQPAKLEDSAVYLCASSPWLERYEQYFGPGTRLTVT.

The V and J genes are TRBV6-6 and TRBJ2-7; a possible D gene is TRBD1 (5 bases). V was shortened by 0 bases and J by 4 bases, with 10 bases between the two germline ends. Per germline, CDR1 MNHNY and CDR2 SVGAGI (reference sequence). This CDR3 is 14 amino acids long. Written as DNA, the CDR3 is TGTGCCAGCAGTTACTCTGCAGGGTCTTACGAGCAGTACTTC. Translation: CASSYSAGSYEQYF.

The chain employs TRBV7-2 and TRBJ1-5, with TRBD1 identical over 8 bases. CDR1 and CDR2 from the germline V gene are SGHTA and FQGNSA. The V and J ends lost 5 bases and 2 bases, in that order; junction bases with no gene match: 11. This CDR3 spans 17 amino acids. Here the CDR3 reads CASSLRQGPGGNQPQHF. As DNA, the CDR3 is TGTGCCAGCAGCCTCAGACAGGGGCCAGGGGGCAATCAGCCCCAGCATTTT.

V gene TRBV12-3 or TRBV12-4 combines with J gene TRBJ1-2; no firm D call. Trimming cost V 6 bases and J 6 bases, with 5 bases left between them. The CDR3 covers 10 residues. The CDR3 is CASRGHGYTF. The CDR3 DNA is TGTGCCAGCAGGGGCCATGGCTACACCTTC.

The chain has TRBV7-9 and TRBJ2-3, with TRBD2 matching over 12 bases. Trimming cost V 1 base and J 3 bases; bases outside gene matches: 2. CDR1 and CDR2 from the germline V gene are SEHNR and FQNEAQ (reference sequence). This CDR3 spans 16 amino acids. Here the CDR3 reads CASSLDLAGGTDTQYF. The CDR3 region has the DNA TGTGCCAGCAGCTTAGATCTAGCGGGAGGGACAGATACGCAGTATTTT.

The rearrangement uses TRBV28 and TRBJ2-2; 7 positions agree with TRBD1. The CDR3 extends over 18 amino acids. Germline CDR1 reads MDHEN; CDR2 reads SYDVKM. J was trimmed by 0 bases and V by 3 bases; bases with no gene match: 10. CDR3 sequence reads: CASSFLLAGTANTGELFF. CDR3 DNA sequence: TGTGCCAGCAGTTTCCTTTTGGCCGGGACAGCGAACACCGGGGAGCTGTTTTTT.

The gene calls are TRBV3-1 (or the pseudogene TRBV3-2) and TRBJ2-1; D call uncertain. Per the germline V gene, CDR1 is LGHDT and CDR2 is YNNKEL (reference sequence). The V end lost 1 base, the J end lost 14 bases, and 9 bases lay between the germline ends. CDR3 length: 11 amino acids. This chain's CDR3 is CASSQGPREFF. In DNA, the CDR3 is TGTGCCAGCAGCCAAGGGCCCCGTGAGTTCTTC.

The J gene is TRBJ1-2, the V gene TRBV10-3, with no clear D. In germline, CDR1 is ENHRY, CDR2 SYGVKD. CDR3 length: 12 amino acids. V shed 8 bases and J shed 7 bases, with 14 bases lying between them. The CDR3 is CAILALNGGYTF. DNA of the CDR3: TGTGCCATCCTCGCGCTCAATGGTGGCTACACCTTC.

The chain couples TRBV10-3 to TRBJ2-2; 7 nucleotides line up with TRBD2. CDR3 length equals 14 residues. Germline V gene sequence: CDR1 ENHRY, CDR2 SYGVKD. With 8 bases clipped from V and 3 bases from J, the junction kept 6 bases outside the gene matches. The DNA for the CDR3 is TGTGCCATCCGGCGGGAGTCGTACACCGGGGAGCTGTTTTTT. It codes for CAIRRESYTGELFF.

CDR3 loop: CASRQGQNSNQPQHF. The CDR3 DNA is TGTGCCAGCAGACAGGGACAGAATAGCAATCAGCCCCAGCATTTT. The chain combines TRBV28 with TRBJ1-5, with TRBD1 matching over 7 bases. The CDR3 is made up of 15 amino acids. Trimming at V came to 6 bases and at J to 0 bases, leaving 5 bases not matched to a gene. Looked up from germline, CDR1 is MDHEN and CDR2 is SYDVKM.

The chain carries TRBV7-3 and TRBJ1-2; perhaps TRBD1 as D (6 bases). Germline V gene data show CDR1 as SGHTA and CDR2 as FQGTGA. V lost 2 bases and J 8 bases, leaving 12 bases between the germline ends. The CDR3 has 13 residues. The chain's CDR3 is CASSLLGAGGYTF. CDR3 coding DNA: TGTGCCAGCAGCTTATTGGGGGCAGGGGGCTACACCTTC.

V is TRBV5-4 and J is TRBJ1-1; a weak D match, TRBD1 (5 bases). From germline, CDR1 is SGHNT and CDR2 YYREEE (reference sequence). This CDR3 is built from 15 residues. Trimming shortened V by 4 bases and J by 1 base, and 14 bases separated the two germline ends. The CDR3 coding sequence is TGTGCCAGCAGCGACGGAGGGCAGGGGAACACTGAAGCTTTCTTT. This translates into CASSDGGQGNTEAFF.

The rearrangement joins TRBV7-3 to TRBJ2-2; the D gene is possibly TRBD2 (7 bases). V lost 2 bases and J lost 4, with 11 bases in between. The germline CDR1 and CDR2 sequences are SGHTA and FQGTGA. The CDR3 is made up of 15 amino acids. CDR3 sequence (DNA): TGTGCCAGCAGCTTACGGGGGGCGGGCACCGGGGAGCTGTTTTTT. Translation gives CASSLRGAGTGELFF.